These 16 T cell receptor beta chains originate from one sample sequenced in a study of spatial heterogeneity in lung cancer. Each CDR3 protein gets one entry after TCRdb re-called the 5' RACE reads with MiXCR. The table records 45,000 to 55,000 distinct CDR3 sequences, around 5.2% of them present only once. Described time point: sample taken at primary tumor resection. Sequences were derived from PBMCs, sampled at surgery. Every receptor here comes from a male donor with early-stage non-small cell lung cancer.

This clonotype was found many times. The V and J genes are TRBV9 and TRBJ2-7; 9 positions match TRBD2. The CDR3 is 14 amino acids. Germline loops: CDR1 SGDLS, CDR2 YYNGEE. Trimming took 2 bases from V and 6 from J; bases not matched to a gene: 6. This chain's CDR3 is CASSVASGISEQYF. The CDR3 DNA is TGTGCCAGCAGCGTCGCTAGCGGGATAAGCGAGCAGTACTTC.

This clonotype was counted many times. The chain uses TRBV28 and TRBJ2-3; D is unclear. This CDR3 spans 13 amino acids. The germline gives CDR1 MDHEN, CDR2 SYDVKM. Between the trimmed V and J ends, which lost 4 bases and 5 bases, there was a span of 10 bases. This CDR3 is CASSSGTRDTQYF. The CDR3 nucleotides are TGTGCCAGCAGTTCCGGTACGCGAGATACGCAGTATTTT.

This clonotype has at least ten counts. CDR3 sequence (DNA): TGTGCCAGCAGCTTAGGGGGACTAGTAGAAGATACGCAGTATTTT. Residues: CASSLGGLVEDTQYF. The rearrangement links TRBV7-2 to TRBJ2-3; 8 bases align to TRBD2. Germline assignment: CDR1 SGHTA and CDR2 FQGNSA. Trimming cost V 1 base and J 5 bases; bases outside gene matches: 5. The CDR3 is 15 amino acids.

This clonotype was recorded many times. The CDR3 region has the DNA TGCAGTGCTCGCCTAATCGAGACCCAGTACTTC. Protein sequence: CSARLIETQYF. The chain uses TRBV20-1 and TRBJ2-5, with D unclear. The CDR3 has 11 amino acids. V dropped 5 bases and J dropped 5 bases, with 9 bases sitting between them. CDR1 and CDR2 (germline): DFQATT, SNEGSKA (reference sequence).

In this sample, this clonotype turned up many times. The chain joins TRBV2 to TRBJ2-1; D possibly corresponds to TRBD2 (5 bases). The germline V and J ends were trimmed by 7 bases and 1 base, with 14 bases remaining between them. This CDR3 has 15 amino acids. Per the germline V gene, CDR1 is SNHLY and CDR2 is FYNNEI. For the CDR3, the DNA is TGTGCCAGCACCCGCCGGGATCCTTCCTACAATGAGCAGTTCTTC. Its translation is CASTRRDPSYNEQFF.

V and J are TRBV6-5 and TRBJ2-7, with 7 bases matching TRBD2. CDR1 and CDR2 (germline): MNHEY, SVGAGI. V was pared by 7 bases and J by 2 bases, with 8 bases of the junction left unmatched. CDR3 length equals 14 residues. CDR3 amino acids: CASNTGTTPYEQYF. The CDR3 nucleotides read TGTGCCAGCAACACCGGGACTACTCCCTACGAGCAGTACTTC.

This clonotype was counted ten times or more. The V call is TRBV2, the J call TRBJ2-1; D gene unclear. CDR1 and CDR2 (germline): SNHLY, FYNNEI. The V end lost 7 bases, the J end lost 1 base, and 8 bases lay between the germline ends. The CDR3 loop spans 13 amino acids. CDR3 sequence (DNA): TGTGCCAGCACCACCGAATCCTACAATGAGCAGTTCTTC. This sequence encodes CASTTESYNEQFF.

The CDR3 sequence is CASSLVADEQFF. CDR3 nucleotide sequence: TGTGCCAGCAGCTTAGTGGCCGATGAGCAGTTCTTC. The chain uses TRBV7-9 and TRBJ2-1; the D is unclear. The CDR3 is 12 residues long. Germline CDR1 and CDR2: SEHNR and FQNEAQ (reference sequence). V was pared by 1 base and J by 8 bases, with 6 bases between.

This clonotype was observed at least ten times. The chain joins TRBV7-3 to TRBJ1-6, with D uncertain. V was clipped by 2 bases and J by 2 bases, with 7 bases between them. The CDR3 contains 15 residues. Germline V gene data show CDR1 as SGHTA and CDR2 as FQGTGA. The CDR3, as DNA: TGTGCCAGCAGCTTACTGGGGACCTATAATTCACCCCTCCACTTT. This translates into CASSLLGTYNSPLHF.

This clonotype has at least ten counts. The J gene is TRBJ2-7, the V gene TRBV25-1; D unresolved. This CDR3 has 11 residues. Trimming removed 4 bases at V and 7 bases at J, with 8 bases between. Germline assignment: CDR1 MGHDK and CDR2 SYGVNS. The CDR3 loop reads CASSAYKEQYF. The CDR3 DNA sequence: TGTGCCAGCAGTGCGTATAAGGAGCAGTACTTC.

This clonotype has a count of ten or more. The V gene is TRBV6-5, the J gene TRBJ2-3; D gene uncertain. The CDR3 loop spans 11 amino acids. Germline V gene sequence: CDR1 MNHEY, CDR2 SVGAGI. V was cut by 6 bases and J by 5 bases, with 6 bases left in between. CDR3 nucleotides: TGTGCCAGCAGGACTGGAGATACGCAGTATTTT. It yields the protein CASRTGDTQYF.

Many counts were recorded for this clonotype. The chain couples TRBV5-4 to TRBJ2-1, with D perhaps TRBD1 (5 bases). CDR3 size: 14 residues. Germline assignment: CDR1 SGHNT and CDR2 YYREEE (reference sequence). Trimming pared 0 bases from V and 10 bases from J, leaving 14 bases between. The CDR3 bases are TGTGCCAGCAGCTTGGCGGTACAGGAAGGGGAGCAGTTCTTC. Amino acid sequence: CASSLAVQEGEQFF.

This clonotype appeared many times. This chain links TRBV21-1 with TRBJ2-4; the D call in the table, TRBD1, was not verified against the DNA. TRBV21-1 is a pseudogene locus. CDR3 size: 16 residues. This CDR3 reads CASSKGGHRAKNIQYF. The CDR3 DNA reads TGTGCCAGCAGCAAAGGGGGGCATCGAGCCAAAAACATTCAGTACTTC.

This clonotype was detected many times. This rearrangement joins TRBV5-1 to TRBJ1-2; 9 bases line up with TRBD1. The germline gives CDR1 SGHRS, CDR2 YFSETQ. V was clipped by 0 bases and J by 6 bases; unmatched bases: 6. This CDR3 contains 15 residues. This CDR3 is CASSLGGTGKNGYTF. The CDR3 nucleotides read TGCGCCAGCAGCTTGGGCGGGACAGGGAAAAATGGCTACACCTTC.

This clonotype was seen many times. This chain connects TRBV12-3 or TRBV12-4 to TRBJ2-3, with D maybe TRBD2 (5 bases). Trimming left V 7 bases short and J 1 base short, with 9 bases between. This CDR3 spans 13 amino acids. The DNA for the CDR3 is TGTGCCAGCATCAAGAGGGGCACAGATACGCAGTATTTT. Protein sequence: CASIKRGTDTQYF.

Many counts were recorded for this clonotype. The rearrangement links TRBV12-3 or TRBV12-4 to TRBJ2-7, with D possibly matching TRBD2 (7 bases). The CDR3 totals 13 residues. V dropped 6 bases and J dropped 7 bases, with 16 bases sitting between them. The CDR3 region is CASREGGASEQYF. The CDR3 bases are TGTGCCAGCAGGGAAGGGGGGGCGAGTGAGCAGTACTTC.